This TCR beta chain was sequenced for a study of patients and donors after allogeneic stem cell transplantation. The CDR3 consists of 14 residues. V lost 1 base and J lost 6, with 13 bases in between. This clonotype appeared a few times. Each CDR3 protein gets one entry after TCRdb re-called the RT-PCR reads with MiXCR. The data hold about 960,000 distinct CDR3 sequences, with more than 15% observed a single time. Material for sequencing was blood, either unsorted or a sorted T cell fraction (not recorded which). J is TRBJ2-7 and V is TRBV12-3 or TRBV12-4; D call uncertain. This receptor was identified in a human donor who was either an allogeneic HSCT recipient or a stem cell or donor lymphocyte infusion donor (not recorded which). It is not recorded whose cells these are; they may come from a transplant donor. The CDR3: CASSLGRTSAEQYF. CDR3 coding DNA: TGTGCCAGCAGTTTAGGAAGAACGTCCGCCGAGCAGTACTTC.